This TCR beta chain is drawn from a study of T cells in Graves' hyperthyroidism and ophthalmopathy. Diagnosing involved the use of clinical symptoms, serum thyroxine and TRAb, thyroid ultrasound and orbital computed tomography. The authors obtained PBMCs from 10 ml of fresh peripheral blood. Study outcomes and limitations: Ophthalmopathy cases were set apart from stable hyperthyroidism by a 13 V-J model.

From germline, CDR1 is DFQATT and CDR2 SNEGSKA (reference sequence). V was pared by 7 bases and J by 3 bases, with 10 bases between. The CDR3 loop spans 11 amino acids. RNA transcripts were the template for amplifying TCR beta CDR3 regions. With the HTBI primer set, the TCR CDR3 went through a first round of RT-PCR. TCRdb re-called the multiplex PCR reads with MiXCR, one entry per CDR3 protein. The data hold approximately 570,000 distinct CDR3 sequences, with 20% observed a single time. A remark on this clonotype: The antigen remains undetermined.

Sequencing was carried out using blood. The genes are TRBV20-1 and TRBJ2-7; the D gene is possibly TRBD1 (5 bases). This sequence originates from a man aged 40-55 years with Graves' ophthalmopathy. The CDR3: CSVGDFYEQYF. As DNA, the CDR3 is TGCAGTGTAGGGGATTTCTACGAGCAGTACTTC.